The T cell receptor (beta chain) under discussion was sequenced for a study of blood T cells in healthy people across ages. Alongside a J-beta primer mix, a sample-barcoded 5' primer served in a second PCR lasting about 7 to 11 cycles. Via MiXCR, TCRdb re-called the 5' RACE reads, giving one row per CDR3 protein. The table includes approximately 760,000 distinct CDR3 sequences, 25% detected once. This clonotype was seen a handful of times. Researchers collected 9.5 to 10 milliliters of peripheral blood from every single donor. Each sample gave at least 7 million isolated PBMCs. These data were likewise used in another study, on T cells of mothers and their children. That paper notes: A few mothers and their six children, all healthy Caucasians, donated. The M1S primer of the second PCR added sample barcodes and 2-4 random nucleotides.

The sequenced sample consisted of blood. The source is a boy aged 5-17 years in good health.

The CDR3, as DNA: TGTGCCAGCAGTGATGCGTGGAGACAGCCCCAGCATTTT. Protein product: CASSDAWRQPQHF. This sequence joins TRBV6-1 and TRBJ1-5; no reliable D call. Germline V gene lookup returns CDR1 MNHNS and CDR2 SASEGT. V shed 3 bases and J shed 7 bases, with 10 bases lying between them. The CDR3 runs 13 residues.